This TCR beta chain was obtained from a study of technical replicates of blood from a few donors (dated by TCRdb to between 2016 and 2019). Via the germline V gene, CDR1 is SGHDT and CDR2 YYEEEE. Its CDR3 holds 16 amino acids, cysteine through phenylalanine. The retained sequence is limited to the CDR3, 48 bases, with the frame set at the first base. Trimming removed 3 bases from V and 2 bases from J; the gene matches leave 8 bases unexplained. This clone was found once. Its antigen remains undetermined. Base qualities are missing; no much larger clone stands one base away. Libraries were constructed by the immunoSEQ multiplex PCR assay. Here the immuneACCESS table is served through TCRdb, limited to in-frame sequences with V and J called. Missing clones are a known gap in these copies; in checked studies unresolved V genes cover under half, and the rest lacks a known reason. This sample has roughly 97,000 clones in its table, and approximately 96% of those were observed once. Clones ranked in the top ten supply about 0.36% of the sample.

This TCR came from a human donor in good health. The V gene is TRBV5-6 and the J gene is TRBJ1-5; 7 central bases correspond to TRBD1. Sequenced sample: T cells isolated from PBMCs. The DNA reads TGTGCCAGCAGCTCGAAAACAGGGGTCGGCAATCAGCCCCAGCATTTT. Translated, this is CASSSKTGVGNQPQHF.